This T cell receptor (beta chain) was sequenced during a study of CD8 T cells in Susac syndrome. RNA in amounts of roughly 0.5 to 1 ug was reverse transcribed with random hexamers. TCRdb re-derived calls from the immunoSEQ multiplex PCR reads in MiXCR, one entry per CDR3 protein. The table includes 200,000 to 250,000 distinct CDR3 sequences, around nine tenths detected once. The germline gives CDR1 LGHNA, CDR2 YNFKEQ. V was clipped by 0 bases and J by 3 bases, with 12 bases between them. The CDR3 runs to 16 residues. The specimen sequenced was CD8+ T cells from PBMCs. The TCR sequence derives from a human donor with multiple sclerosis. V and J are TRBV4-2 and TRBJ2-1, with D tentatively TRBD2 (6 bases). The CDR3 DNA reads TGTGCCAGCAGCCAAGATCTCCGGGACTTCTACAATGAGCAGTTCTTC. Translation: CASSQDLRDFYNEQFF.